This TCR beta chain was identified during a study of T-cell reconstitution after alpha-beta-depleted transplantation in children. Study-level results: After one year, T-cell counts and TCRbeta diversity mostly came from new T cells. After transplant, high TCRbeta diversity at day 60 in some patients arose from surviving recipient T cells and thymic progenitors. As was reported, about two months after transplant, alpha-beta T cells came from several hundred expanded graft clones.

Unique molecular identifiers tagged the TCRbeta library. A single record per CDR3 protein comes from TCRdb applying MiXCR to the PCR reads. The table has around 670,000 distinct CDR3 sequences, about 12% seen once. Germline-derived CDR1 and CDR2 are DFQATT and SNEGSKA (reference sequence). CDR3 length: 14 residues. As for this clonotype: Its specificity is not known. A much larger clone lies a single base off, so this may be a read error.

This sequence joins TRBV20-1 and TRBJ2-3; D gene ambiguous. The J call may not be correct, given that the DNA end is closer to TRBJ1-5. The specimen was PBMCs, collected before TCRalphabeta/CD19-depleted stem cell transplant. This TCR was sampled from a girl aged 2 to 9 with congenital amegakaryocytic thrombocytopenia, due to receive a stem cell transplant. CDR3 bases: TGCAGTGCTAGAGATCCGCTCAGCACAGATACGCAGCATTTT. Translating it yields CSARDPLSTDTQHF.